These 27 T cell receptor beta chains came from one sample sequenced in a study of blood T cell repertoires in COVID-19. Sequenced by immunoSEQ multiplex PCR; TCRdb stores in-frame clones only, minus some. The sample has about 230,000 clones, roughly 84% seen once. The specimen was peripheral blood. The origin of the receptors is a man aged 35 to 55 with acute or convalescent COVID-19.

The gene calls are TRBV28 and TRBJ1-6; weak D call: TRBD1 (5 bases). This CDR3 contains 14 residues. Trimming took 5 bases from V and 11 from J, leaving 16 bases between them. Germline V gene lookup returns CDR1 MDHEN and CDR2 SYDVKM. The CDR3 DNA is TGTGCCAGCAGTCCCCTCGACAGAGAAGCACCCCTCCACTTT. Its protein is CASSPLDREAPLHF.

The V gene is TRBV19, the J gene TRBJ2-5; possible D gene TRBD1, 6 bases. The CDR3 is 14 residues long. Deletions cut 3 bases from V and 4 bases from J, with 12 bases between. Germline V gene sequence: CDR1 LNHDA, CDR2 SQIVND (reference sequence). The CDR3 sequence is CASSIRGTGETQYF. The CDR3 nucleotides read TGTGCCAGTAGTATCAGGGGCACAGGAGAGACCCAGTACTTC.

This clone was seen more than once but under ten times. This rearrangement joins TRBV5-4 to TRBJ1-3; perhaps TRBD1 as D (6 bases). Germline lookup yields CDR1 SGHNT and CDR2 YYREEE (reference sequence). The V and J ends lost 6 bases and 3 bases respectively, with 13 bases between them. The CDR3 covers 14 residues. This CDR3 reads CASTKKGGGNTIYF. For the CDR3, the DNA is TGTGCCAGCACCAAGAAAGGGGGTGGAAACACCATATATTTT.

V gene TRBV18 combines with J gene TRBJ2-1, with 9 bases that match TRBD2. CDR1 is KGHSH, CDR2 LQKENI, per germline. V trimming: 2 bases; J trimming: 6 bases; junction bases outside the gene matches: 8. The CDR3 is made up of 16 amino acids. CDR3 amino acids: CASSPMAGGLANEQFF. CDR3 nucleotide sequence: TGTGCCAGCTCACCAATGGCGGGGGGGCTGGCCAATGAGCAGTTCTTC.

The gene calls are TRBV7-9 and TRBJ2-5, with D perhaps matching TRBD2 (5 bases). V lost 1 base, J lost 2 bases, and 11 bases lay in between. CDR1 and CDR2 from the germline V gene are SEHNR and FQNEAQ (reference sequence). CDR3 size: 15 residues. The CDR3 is CASSLGTGNQETQYF. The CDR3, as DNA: TGTGCCAGCAGCTTAGGGACCGGGAATCAAGAGACCCAGTACTTC.

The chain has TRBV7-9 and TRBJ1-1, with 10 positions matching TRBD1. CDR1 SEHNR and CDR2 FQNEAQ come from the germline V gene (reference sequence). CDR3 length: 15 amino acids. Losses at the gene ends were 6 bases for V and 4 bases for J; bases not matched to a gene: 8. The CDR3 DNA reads TGTGCCAGCAGTCTCTATAGGACAGGGGGCACTGAAGCTTTCTTT. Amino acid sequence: CASSLYRTGGTEAFF.

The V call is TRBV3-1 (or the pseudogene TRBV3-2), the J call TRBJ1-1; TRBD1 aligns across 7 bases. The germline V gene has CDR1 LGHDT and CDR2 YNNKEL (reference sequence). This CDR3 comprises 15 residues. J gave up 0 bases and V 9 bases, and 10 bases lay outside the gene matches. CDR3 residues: CASLPGDSMNTEAFF. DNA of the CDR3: TGTGCCAGTCTCCCCGGGGACAGCATGAACACTGAAGCTTTCTTT.

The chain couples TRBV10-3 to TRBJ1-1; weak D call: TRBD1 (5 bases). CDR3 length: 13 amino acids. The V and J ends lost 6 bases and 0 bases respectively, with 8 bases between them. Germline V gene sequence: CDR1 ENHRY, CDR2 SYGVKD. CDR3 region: CAIRGQMNTEAFF. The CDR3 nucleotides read TGTGCCATCAGGGGGCAGATGAACACTGAAGCTTTCTTT.

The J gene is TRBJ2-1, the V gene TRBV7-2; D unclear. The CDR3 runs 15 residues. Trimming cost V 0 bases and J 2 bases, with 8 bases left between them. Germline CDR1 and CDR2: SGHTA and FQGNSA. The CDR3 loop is CASSLAPVTYNEQFF. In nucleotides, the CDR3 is TGTGCCAGCAGCTTAGCTCCGGTTACCTACAATGAGCAGTTCTTC.

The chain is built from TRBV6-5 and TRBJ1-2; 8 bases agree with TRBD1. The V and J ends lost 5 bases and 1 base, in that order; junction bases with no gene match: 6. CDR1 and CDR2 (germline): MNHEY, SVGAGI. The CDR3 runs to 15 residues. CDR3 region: CASSPWDRINYGYTF. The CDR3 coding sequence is TGTGCCAGCAGTCCATGGGACAGGATTAACTATGGCTACACCTTC.

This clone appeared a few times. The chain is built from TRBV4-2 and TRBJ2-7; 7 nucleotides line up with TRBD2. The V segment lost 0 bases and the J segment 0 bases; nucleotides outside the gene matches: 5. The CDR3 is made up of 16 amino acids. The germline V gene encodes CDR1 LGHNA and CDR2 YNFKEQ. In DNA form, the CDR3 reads TGTGCCAGCAGCCAAGAGGGTAGCGGGCCCTCCTACGAGCAGTACTTC. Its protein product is CASSQEGSGPSYEQYF.

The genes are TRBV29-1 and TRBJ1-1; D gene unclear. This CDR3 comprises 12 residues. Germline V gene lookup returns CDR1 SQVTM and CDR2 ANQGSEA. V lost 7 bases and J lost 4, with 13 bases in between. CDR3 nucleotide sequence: TGCAGCGCCACGGGTGGGAGCACTGAAGCTTTCTTT. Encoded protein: CSATGGSTEAFF.

The CDR3 is CASSLVGGRFVDGYTF. The CDR3 DNA follows: TGTGCCAGCAGCTTAGTAGGGGGCCGCTTTGTAGATGGCTACACCTTC. This chain joins TRBV11-2 and TRBJ1-2, with 7 nucleotides matching TRBD1. The CDR3 length is 16 residues. CDR1 is SGHAT and CDR2 is FQNNGV in the germline V gene. The junction had 11 bases not matched to a gene; V was cut back by 1 base and J by 6 bases.

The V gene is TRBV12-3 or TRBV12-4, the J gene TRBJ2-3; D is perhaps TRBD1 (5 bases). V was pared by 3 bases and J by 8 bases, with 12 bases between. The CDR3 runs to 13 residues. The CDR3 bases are TGTGCCAGCAGTTTTGGCTCTCAGGGTACGCAGTATTTT. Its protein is CASSFGSQGTQYF.

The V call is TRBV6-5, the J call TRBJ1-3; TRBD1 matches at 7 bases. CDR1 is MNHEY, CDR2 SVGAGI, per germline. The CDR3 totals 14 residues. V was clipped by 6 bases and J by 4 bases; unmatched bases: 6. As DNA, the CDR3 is TGTGCCAGCAGGAAACAGGGGATAGGAAACACCATATATTTT. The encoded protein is CASRKQGIGNTIYF.

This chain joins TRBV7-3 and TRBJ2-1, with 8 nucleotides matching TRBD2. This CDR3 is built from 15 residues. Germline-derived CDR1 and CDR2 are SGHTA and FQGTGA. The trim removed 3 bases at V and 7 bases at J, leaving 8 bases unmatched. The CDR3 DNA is TGTGCCAGCAGCTTGTGGGCGGGGGGTTGGAATGAGCAGTTCTTC. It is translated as CASSLWAGGWNEQFF.

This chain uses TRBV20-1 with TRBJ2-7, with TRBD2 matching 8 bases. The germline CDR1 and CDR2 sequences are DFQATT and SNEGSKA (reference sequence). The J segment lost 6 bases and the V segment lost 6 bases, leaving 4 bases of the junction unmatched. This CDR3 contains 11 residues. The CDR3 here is CSARGGREQYF. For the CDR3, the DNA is TGCAGTGCCCGGGGGGGTCGCGAGCAGTACTTC.

The CDR3 nucleotides are TGTGCCAGCAGTTCGGTAATGGGCGTACCTGAAGCTTTCTTT. Encoded protein: CASSSVMGVPEAFF. The gene calls are TRBV6-5 and TRBJ1-1; D unresolved. V lost 4 bases, J lost 6 bases, and 15 bases lay in between. Germline CDR1 is MNHEY and CDR2 is SVGAGI. This CDR3 contains 14 residues.

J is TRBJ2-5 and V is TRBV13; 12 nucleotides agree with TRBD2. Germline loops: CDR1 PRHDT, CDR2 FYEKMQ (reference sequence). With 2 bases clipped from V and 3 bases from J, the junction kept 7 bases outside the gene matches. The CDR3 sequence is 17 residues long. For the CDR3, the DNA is TGTGCCAGCAGCTTACACATGGCTAGCGGGGGGGAAGAGACCCAGTACTTC. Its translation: CASSLHMASGGEETQYF.

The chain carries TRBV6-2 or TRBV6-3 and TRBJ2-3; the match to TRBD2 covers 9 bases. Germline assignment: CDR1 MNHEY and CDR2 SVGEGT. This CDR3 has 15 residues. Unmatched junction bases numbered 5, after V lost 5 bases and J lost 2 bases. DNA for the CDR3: TGTGCCAGCAGTCTTCTAGCGGGGAACACAGATACGCAGTATTTT. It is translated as CASSLLAGNTDTQYF.

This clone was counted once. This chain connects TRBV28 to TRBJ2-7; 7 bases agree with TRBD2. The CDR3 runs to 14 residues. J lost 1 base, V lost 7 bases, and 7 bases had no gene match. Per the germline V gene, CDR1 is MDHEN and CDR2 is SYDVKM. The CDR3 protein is CASNGRMPSYEQYF. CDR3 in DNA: TGTGCCAGCAACGGGAGGATGCCGTCCTACGAGCAGTACTTC. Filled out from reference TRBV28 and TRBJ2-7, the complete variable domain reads DVKVTQSSRYLVKRTGEKVFLECVQDMDHENMFWYRQDPGLGLRLIYFSYDVKMKEKGDIPEGYSVSREKKERFSLILESASTNQTSMYLCASNGRMPSYEQYFGPGTRLTVT.

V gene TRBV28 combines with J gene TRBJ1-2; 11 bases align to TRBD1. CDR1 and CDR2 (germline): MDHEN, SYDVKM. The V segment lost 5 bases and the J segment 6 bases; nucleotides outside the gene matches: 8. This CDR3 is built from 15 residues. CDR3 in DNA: TGTGCCAGCAGTCGGACAGGGGGCGCGAAAGATGGCTACACCTTC. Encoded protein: CASSRTGGAKDGYTF.

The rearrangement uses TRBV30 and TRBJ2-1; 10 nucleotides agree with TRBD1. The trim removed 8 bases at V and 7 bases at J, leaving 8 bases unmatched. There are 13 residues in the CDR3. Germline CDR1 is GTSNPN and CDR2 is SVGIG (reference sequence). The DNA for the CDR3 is TGTGCCGTAGGGACAGGGGCGGTAAATGAGCAGTTCTTC. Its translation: CAVGTGAVNEQFF. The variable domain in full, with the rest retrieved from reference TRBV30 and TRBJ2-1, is SQTIHQWPATLVQPVGSPLSLECTVEGTSNPNLYWYRQAAGRGLQLLFYSVGIGQISSEVPQNLSASRPQDRQFILSSKKLLLSDSGFYLCAVGTGAVNEQFFGPGTRLTVL.

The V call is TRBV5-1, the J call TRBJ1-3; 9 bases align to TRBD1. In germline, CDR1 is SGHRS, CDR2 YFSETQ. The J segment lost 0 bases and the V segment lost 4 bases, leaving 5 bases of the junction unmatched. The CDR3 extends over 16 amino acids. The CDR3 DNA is TGCGCCAGCAGCCCCATGGACAGGGGCTCTGGAAACACCATATATTTT. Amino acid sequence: CASSPMDRGSGNTIYF.

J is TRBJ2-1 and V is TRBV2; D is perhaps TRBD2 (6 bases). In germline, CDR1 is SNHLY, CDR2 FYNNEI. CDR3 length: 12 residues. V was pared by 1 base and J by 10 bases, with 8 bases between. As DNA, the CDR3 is TGTGCCAGCAGTGAAGATAGCGGAGAGCAGTTCTTC. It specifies CASSEDSGEQFF.

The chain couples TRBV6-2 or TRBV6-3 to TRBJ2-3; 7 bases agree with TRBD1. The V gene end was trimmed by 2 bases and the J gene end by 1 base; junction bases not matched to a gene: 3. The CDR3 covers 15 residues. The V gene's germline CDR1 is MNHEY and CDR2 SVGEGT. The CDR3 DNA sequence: TGTGCCAGCAGTTACGCCGACAGGGGCACAGATACGCAGTATTTT. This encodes CASSYADRGTDTQYF.

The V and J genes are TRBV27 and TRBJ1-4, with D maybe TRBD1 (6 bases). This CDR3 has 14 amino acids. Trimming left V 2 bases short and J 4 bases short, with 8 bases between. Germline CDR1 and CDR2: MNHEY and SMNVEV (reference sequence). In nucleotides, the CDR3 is TGTGCCAGCAGTTTAGGACAGATTAATGAAAAACTGTTTTTT. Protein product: CASSLGQINEKLFF.